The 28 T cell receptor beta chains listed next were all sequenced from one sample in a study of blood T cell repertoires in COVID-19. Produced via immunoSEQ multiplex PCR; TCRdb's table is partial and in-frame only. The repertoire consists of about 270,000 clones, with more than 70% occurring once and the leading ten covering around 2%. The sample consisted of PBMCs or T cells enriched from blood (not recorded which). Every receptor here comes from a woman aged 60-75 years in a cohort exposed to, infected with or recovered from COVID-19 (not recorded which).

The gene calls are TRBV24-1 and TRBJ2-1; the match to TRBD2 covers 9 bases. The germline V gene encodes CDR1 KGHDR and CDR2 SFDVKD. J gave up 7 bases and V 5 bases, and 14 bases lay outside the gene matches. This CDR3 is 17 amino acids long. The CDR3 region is CATSGASGKGGQNEQFF. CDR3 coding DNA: TGTGCCACCAGTGGAGCTAGCGGGAAGGGGGGGCAGAATGAGCAGTTCTTC.

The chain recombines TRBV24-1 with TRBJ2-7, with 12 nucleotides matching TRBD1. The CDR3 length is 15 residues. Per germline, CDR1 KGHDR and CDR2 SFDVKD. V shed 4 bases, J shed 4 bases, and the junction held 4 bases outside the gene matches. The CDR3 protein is CATSDPGQGAYEQYF. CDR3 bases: TGTGCCACCAGTGACCCGGGACAGGGGGCTTACGAGCAGTACTTC.

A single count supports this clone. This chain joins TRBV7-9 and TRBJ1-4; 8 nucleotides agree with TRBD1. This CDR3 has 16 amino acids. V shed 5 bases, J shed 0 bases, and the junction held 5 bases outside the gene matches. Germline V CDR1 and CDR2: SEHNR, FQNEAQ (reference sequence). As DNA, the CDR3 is TGTGCCAGCAGCAAGGGACAGGCCTCAACTAATGAAAAACTGTTTTTT. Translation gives CASSKGQASTNEKLFF.

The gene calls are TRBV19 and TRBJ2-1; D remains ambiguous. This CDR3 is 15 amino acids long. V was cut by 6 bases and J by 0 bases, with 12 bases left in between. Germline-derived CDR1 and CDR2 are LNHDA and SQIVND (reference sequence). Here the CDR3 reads CASSRDWSSYNEQFF. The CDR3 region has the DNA TGTGCCAGTAGCAGAGACTGGAGCTCCTACAATGAGCAGTTCTTC.

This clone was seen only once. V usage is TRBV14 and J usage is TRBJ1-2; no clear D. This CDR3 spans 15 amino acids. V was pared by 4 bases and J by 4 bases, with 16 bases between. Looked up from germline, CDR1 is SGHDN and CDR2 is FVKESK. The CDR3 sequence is CASSPQAQSFYGYTF. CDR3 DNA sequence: TGTGCCAGCAGCCCCCAGGCACAGAGCTTCTATGGCTACACCTTC.

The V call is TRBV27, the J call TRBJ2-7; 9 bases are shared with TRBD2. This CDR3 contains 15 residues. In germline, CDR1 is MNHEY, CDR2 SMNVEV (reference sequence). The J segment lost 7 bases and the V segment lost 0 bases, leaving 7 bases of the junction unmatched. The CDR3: CASSLSPSGRREQYF. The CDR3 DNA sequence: TGTGCCAGCAGTTTATCGCCAAGCGGGAGGCGTGAGCAGTACTTC.

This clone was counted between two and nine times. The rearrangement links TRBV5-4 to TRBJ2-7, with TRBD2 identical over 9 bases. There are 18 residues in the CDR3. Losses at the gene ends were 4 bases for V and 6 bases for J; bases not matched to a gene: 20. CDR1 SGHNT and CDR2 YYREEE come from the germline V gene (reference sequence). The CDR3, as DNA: TGTGCCAGCAGCCGAGCCGGACTAGCGAGGAACAGCGGTCGCGAGCAGTACTTC. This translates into CASSRAGLARNSGREQYF.

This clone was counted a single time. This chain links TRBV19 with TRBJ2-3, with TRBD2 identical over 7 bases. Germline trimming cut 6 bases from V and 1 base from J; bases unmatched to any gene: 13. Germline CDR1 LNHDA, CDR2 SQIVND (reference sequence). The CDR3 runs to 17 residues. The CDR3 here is CASSPRGASGRTDTQYF. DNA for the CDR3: TGTGCCAGTAGCCCTAGAGGGGCTAGCGGTCGCACAGATACGCAGTATTTT.

CDR3 in DNA: TGTGCCTGGAGTGAAGGTAGCGGGATCGCAGATACGCAGTATTTT. This sequence encodes CAWSEGSGIADTQYF. The chain uses TRBV30 and TRBJ2-3, with TRBD2 matching 8 bases. The CDR3 runs to 15 residues. The V gene end was trimmed by 1 base and the J gene end by 4 bases; junction bases not matched to a gene: 7. CDR1 is GTSNPN, CDR2 SVGIG, per germline (reference sequence).

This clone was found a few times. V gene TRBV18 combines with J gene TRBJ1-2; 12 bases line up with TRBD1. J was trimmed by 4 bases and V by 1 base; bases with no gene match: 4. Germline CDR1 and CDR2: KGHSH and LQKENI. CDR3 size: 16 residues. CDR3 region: CASSPRAGQGAYGYTF. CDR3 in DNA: TGTGCCAGCTCACCACGGGCGGGACAGGGGGCCTATGGCTACACCTTC.

The CDR3 DNA follows: TGTGCCAGCAGCCGCCGACTAGCGGGATCCTCCTACAATGAGCAGTTCTTC. Protein sequence: CASSRRLAGSSYNEQFF. The J gene is TRBJ2-1, the V gene TRBV14; TRBD2 matches at 11 bases. Germline trimming cut 4 bases from V and 0 bases from J; bases unmatched to any gene: 5. The CDR3 sequence is 17 residues long. CDR1 and CDR2 (germline): SGHDN, FVKESK.

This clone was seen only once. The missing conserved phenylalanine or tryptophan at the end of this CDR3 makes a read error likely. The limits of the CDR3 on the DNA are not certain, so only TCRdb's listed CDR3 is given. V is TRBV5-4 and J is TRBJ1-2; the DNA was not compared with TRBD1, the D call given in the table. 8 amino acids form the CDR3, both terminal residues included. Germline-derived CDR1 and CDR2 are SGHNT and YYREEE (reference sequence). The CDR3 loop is CARSNIPP.

CDR3 loop: CASSPRTSNQPQHF. The CDR3 DNA sequence: TGTGCCAGTAGTCCCAGAACTAGCAATCAGCCCCAGCATTTT. V and J are TRBV19 and TRBJ1-5; D is ambiguous. V lost 5 bases, J lost 0 bases, and 8 bases lay in between. This CDR3 has 14 amino acids. Per germline, CDR1 LNHDA and CDR2 SQIVND (reference sequence).

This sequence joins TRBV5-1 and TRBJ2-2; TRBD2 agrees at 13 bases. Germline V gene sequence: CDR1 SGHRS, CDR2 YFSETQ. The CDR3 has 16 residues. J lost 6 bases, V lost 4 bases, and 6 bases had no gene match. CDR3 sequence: CASSTGTSGIPGELFF. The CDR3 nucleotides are TGCGCCAGCAGCACGGGGACTAGCGGGATACCCGGGGAGCTGTTTTTT.

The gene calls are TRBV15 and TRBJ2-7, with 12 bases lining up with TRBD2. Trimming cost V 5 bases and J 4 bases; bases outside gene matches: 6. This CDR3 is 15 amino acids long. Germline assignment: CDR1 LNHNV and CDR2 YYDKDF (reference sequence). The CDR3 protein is CATSWLAGGEYEQYF. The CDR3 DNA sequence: TGTGCCACCAGCTGGCTAGCGGGAGGGGAGTACGAGCAGTACTTC. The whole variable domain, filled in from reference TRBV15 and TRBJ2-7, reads DAMVIQNPRYQVTQFGKPVTLSCSQTLNHNVMYWYQQKSSQAPKLLFHYYDKDFNNEADTPDNFQSRRPNTSFCFLDIRSPGLGDTAMYLCATSWLAGGEYEQYFGPGTRLTVT.

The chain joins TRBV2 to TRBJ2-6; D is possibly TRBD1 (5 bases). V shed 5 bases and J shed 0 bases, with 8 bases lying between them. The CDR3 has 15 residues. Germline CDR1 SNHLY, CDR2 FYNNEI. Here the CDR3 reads CASSPQGSGANVLTF. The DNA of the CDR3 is TGTGCCAGCAGTCCCCAGGGCTCTGGGGCCAACGTCCTGACTTTC. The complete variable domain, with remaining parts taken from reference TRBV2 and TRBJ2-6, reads EPEVTQTPSHQVTQMGQEVILRCVPISNHLYFYWYRQILGQKVEFLVSFYNNEISEKSEIFDDQFSVERPDGSNFTLKIRSTKLEDSAMYFCASSPQGSGANVLTFGAGSRLTVL.

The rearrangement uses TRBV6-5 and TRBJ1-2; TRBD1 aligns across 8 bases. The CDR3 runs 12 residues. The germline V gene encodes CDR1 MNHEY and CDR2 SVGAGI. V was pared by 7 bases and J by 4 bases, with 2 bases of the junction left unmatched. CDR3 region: CASKGQGYGYTF. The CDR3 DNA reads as TGTGCCAGCAAAGGACAGGGCTATGGCTACACCTTC.

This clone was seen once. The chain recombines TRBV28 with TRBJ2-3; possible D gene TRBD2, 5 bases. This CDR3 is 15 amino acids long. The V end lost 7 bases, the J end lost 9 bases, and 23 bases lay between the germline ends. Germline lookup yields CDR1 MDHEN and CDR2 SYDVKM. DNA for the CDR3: TGTGCCAGCACTCTAGACTCCTTAGCGTGGACCACGCAGTATTTT. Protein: CASTLDSLAWTTQYF.

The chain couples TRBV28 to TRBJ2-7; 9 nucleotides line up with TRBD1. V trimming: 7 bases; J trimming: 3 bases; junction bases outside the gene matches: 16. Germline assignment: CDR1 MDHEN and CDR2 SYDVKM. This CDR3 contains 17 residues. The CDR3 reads CASTIGVGQGSFYEQYF. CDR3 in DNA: TGTGCCAGCACCATAGGGGTCGGACAGGGGTCTTTCTACGAGCAGTACTTC. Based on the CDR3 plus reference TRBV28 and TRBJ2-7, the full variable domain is DVKVTQSSRYLVKRTGEKVFLECVQDMDHENMFWYRQDPGLGLRLIYFSYDVKMKEKGDIPEGYSVSREKKERFSLILESASTNQTSMYLCASTIGVGQGSFYEQYFGPGTRLTVT.

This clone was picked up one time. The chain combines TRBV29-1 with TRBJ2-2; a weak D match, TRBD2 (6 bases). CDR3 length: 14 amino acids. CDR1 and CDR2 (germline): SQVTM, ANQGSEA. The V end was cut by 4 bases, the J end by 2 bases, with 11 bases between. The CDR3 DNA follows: TGCAGCGTTGCCGGGGGAGAAAACACCGGGGAGCTGTTTTTT. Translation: CSVAGGENTGELFF.

As DNA, the CDR3 is TGTGCCAGCAGCGCTGGCGGAGGATCACCCCTCCACTTT. Translating it yields CASSAGGGSPLHF. The chain recombines TRBV7-9 with TRBJ1-6; D unclear. Germline lookup yields CDR1 SEHNR and CDR2 FQNEAQ (reference sequence). The CDR3 spans 13 residues. Trimming stripped 5 bases from V and 10 bases from J, with 12 bases between.

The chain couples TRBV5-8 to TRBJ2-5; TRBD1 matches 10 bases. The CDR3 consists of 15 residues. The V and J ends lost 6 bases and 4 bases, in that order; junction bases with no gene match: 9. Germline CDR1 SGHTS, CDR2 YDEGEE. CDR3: CASNPGQGIGETQYF. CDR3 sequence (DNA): TGTGCCAGCAACCCGGGACAGGGGATTGGAGAGACCCAGTACTTC.

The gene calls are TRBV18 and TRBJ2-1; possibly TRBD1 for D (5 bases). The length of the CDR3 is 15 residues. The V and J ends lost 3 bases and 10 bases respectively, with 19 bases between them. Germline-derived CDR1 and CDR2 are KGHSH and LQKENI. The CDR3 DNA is TGTGCCAGCTCACCTACGGTTCCAGGGATCGAAGAGCAGTTCTTC. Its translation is CASSPTVPGIEEQFF. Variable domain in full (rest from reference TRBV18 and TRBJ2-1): NAGVMQNPRHLVRRRGQEARLRCSPMKGHSHVYWYRQLPEEGLKFMVYLQKENIIDESGMPKERFSAEFPKEGPSILRIQQVVRGDSAAYFCASSPTVPGIEEQFFGPGTRLTVL.

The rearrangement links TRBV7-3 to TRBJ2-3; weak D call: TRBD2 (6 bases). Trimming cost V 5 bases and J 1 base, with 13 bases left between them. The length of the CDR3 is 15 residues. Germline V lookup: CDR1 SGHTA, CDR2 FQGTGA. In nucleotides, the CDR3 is TGTGCCAGCAGCAAGGAGGGCATAGGCACAGATACGCAGTATTTT. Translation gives CASSKEGIGTDTQYF.

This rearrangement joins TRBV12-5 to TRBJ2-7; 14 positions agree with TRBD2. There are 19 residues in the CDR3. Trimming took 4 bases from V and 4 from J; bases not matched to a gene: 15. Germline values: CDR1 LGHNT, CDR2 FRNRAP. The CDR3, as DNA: TGTGCTAGTGGTTCCCACCAACCGGGACTAGCGGGAGAATGGTACGAGCAGTACTTC. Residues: CASGSHQPGLAGEWYEQYF.

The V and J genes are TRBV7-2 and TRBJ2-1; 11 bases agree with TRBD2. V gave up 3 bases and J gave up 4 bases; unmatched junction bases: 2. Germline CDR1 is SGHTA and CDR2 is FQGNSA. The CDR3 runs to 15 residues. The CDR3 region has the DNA TGTGCCAGCAGCTTTACTAGCGGGAGTTACAATGAGCAGTTCTTC. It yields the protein CASSFTSGSYNEQFF.

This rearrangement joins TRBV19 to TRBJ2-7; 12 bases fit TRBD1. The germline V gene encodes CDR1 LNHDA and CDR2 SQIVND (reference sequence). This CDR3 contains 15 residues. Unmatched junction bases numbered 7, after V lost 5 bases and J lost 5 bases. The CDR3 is CASSYRDRGRNEQYF. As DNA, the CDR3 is TGTGCCAGTAGTTACCGGGACAGGGGGCGAAACGAGCAGTACTTC.

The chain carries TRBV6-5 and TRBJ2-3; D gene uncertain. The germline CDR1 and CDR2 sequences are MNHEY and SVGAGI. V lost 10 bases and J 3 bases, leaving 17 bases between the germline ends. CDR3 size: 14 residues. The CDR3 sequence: CATSPVHETDTQYF. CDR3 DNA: TGTGCCACCAGCCCGGTGCACGAGACAGATACGCAGTATTTT.